Listed here is a single T cell receptor beta chain. This record belongs to a study of blood T cell repertoires in COVID-19. In the source study's methods: Estimation of nucleated cell counts relied on the amplification of reference gene primers. The repertoire was sequenced with immunoSEQ multiplex PCR; TCRdb's copy has only in-frame clones and lacks some. That table gives V, J and clone size, and the DNA gave D and trimming. The sample shows more than 250,000 clones, around nine tenths of them seen only once. This receptor was taken from a middle-aged man with active or convalescent COVID-19. Source material: peripheral blood.

CDR3 in amino acids: CASSLIPPEADSPLHF. In DNA form, the CDR3 reads TGTGCCAGCAGTTTAATCCCACCGGAAGCGGATTCACCCCTCCACTTT. J is TRBJ1-6 and V is TRBV27; D is ambiguous. Germline V gene data show CDR1 as MNHEY and CDR2 as SMNVEV (reference sequence). This CDR3 has 16 amino acids. Trimming cost V 2 bases and J 8 bases, with 16 bases left between them.